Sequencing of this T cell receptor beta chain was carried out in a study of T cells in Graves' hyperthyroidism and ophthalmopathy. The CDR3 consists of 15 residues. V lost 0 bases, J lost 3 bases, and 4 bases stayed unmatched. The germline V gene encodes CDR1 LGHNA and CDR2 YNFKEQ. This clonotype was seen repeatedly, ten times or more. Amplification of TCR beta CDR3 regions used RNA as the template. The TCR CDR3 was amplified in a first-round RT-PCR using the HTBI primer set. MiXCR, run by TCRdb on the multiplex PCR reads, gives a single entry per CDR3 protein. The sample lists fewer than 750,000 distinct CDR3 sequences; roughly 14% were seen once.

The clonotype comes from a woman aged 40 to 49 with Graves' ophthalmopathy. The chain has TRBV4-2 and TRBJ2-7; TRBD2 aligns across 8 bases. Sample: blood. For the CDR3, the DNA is TGTGCCAGCAGCCAAGAGGGGACTAGGGGCTACGAGCAGTACTTC. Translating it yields CASSQEGTRGYEQYF.